These 3 T cell receptor beta chains were all obtained from the same sample, sequenced in a study of Tregs in tolerant kidney transplant recipients. Profiling relied on immunoSEQ multiplex PCR, and the TCRdb table lists in-frame clones only, not all of them. The repertoire holds roughly 80,000 clones, with around 93% as singletons. The material sequenced was Tregs from blood, taken before the transplant. All receptors come from a human donor who received a combined kidney and bone marrow transplant.

This clone was observed a handful of times. The rearrangement links TRBV4-2 to TRBJ2-3; 8 nucleotides match TRBD2. CDR3 length: 20 amino acids. Germline CDR1 LGHNA, CDR2 YNFKEQ. J gave up 2 bases and V 0 bases, and 16 bases lay outside the gene matches. The DNA for the CDR3 is TGTGCCAGCAGCCAAGAGGCGGGAGGCTCCGTCCCCCATTTCACAGATACGCAGTATTTT. Encoded protein: CASSQEAGGSVPHFTDTQYF.

This chain connects TRBV7-2 to TRBJ2-5; TRBD2 is a possible D gene (6 bases). Trimming shortened V by 4 bases and J by 7 bases, and 16 bases separated the two germline ends. CDR3 length: 14 amino acids. Per germline, CDR1 SGHTA and CDR2 FQGNSA. CDR3 DNA sequence: TGTGCCAGCAGCTCAGTGGGTGTGGGGGGGACCCAGTACTTC. Translated: CASSSVGVGGTQYF.

V is TRBV2 and J is TRBJ1-1; D not resolved. V dropped 4 bases and J dropped 6 bases, with 12 bases sitting between them. Germline-derived CDR1 and CDR2 are SNHLY and FYNNEI. The CDR3 is made up of 13 amino acids. Here the CDR3 DNA reads TGTGCCAGCAGTGCTATGGTTGGGGCTGAAGCTTTCTTT. Its translation: CASSAMVGAEAFF.